This T cell receptor (beta chain) was captured by sequencing in a study of OX40 agonist ivuxolimab in advanced cancers. Study-level information: Patients were dosed with the agonistic anti-OX40 (CD134) antibody ivuxolimab.

Sequenced by immunoSEQ multiplex PCR; TCRdb stores in-frame clones only, minus some. Of 15,000 to 25,000 clones in the sample, approximately 86% were seen once. At cycle 4 day 1, cycle 7 day 1, and baseline, blood was sampled. Of note for this clone: The target antigen is unknown.

Germline V gene data show CDR1 as MNHNS and CDR2 as SASEGT. The CDR3 length is 13 residues. With 7 bases removed from V and 3 bases from J, the gap between germline ends came to 13 bases. Findings and limits, study-wide: Compared with CD4+, CD8+ T cells on average had more expanded clones.

The chain combines TRBV6-1 with TRBJ2-7; D is unclear. Specimen: CD4+ or CD8+ T cells sorted from blood, collected in a trial of the OX40 agonist ivuxolimab. The clonotype was recovered from an adult with an advanced solid tumor such as melanoma, head and neck, liver or kidney cancer. The CDR3 reads CASTPRSIYEQYF. CDR3 nucleotides: TGTGCCAGCACCCCTAGGAGTATCTACGAGCAGTACTTC.